This TCR beta chain was observed in a study of memory CD4+ T cells and cytomegalovirus serostatus. Overall study findings and caveats: About 40% of the roughly 160 known CMV-associated TCRbeta sequences appeared in CD4+ memory. The CMV-associated TCR signature appears largely within the CD4+ memory repertoire.

The protocol was immunoSEQ multiplex PCR, while the TCRdb copy is restricted to in-frame clones and leaves out a portion. Here the sample spans around 44,000 clones, around 72% being singletons. Single viable CD3+CD4+CD8-CD45RO+ cells were sorted as the memory CD4+ T cells. This clone was detected only a few times. Its antigen is unknown. The sequencing input was memory CD4+ T cells from blood. This clonotype was obtained from an adult in good health and CMV-seronegative.

The CDR3 coding sequence is TGTGCCAGCAGCTTTATGAACACTGAAGCTTTCTTT. Its translation: CASSFMNTEAFF. The V gene is TRBV7-9, the J gene TRBJ1-1; D not certain. This CDR3 has 12 amino acids. Germline V lookup: CDR1 SEHNR, CDR2 FQNEAQ (reference sequence). Trimming stripped 3 bases from V and 0 bases from J, with 2 bases between.